This T cell receptor (beta chain) originates from a study of beta chain features in type 1 diabetes. Study-wide context: Across the samples, roughly 98 million sorted cells were examined in total.

The CDR3 is 14 residues long. Germline values: CDR1 SGHTA, CDR2 FQGNSA. J gave up 7 bases and V 11 bases, and 9 bases lay outside the gene matches. This clone was seen more than once but under ten times. Its cognate antigen is unknown. Purity of each sorted population was above 95%. Study observations and caveats: Whether HLA type influences TCRB rearrangement remained unresolved here. Across all four CD4+ subsets, people with type 1 diabetes showed modestly shorter TCRB CDR3s. Patients' naive, central memory and regulatory TCRB repertoires appeared more alike than those of healthy donors.

Since all of the isolated RNA was reverse transcribed, expressed TCRB transcripts were what got sequenced. Using immunoSEQ multiplex PCR, the repertoire was profiled, and TCRdb retains in-frame clones only, with some absent. The sample carries more than 300,000 clones, about a tenth recorded once. The rearrangement joins TRBV7-2 to TRBJ1-5, with 12 positions matching TRBD1. The sequence derives from a man younger than 45 with type 1 diabetes. The sample consisted of central memory CD4+ T cells from blood. The CDR3 DNA sequence: TGTGCCTCAGGCGGGACAGGGGGCGGCCAGCCCCAGCATTTT. Amino acid sequence: CASGGTGGGQPQHF. Using reference TRBV7-2 and TRBJ1-5 for the parts outside the CDR3, the full variable domain is GAGVSQSPSNKVTEKGKDVELRCDPISGHTALYWYRQSLGQGLEFLIYFQGNSAPDKSGLPSDRFSAERTGGSVSTLTIQRTQQEDSAVYLCASGGTGGGQPQHFGDGTRLSIL.